Shown below are 5 T cell receptor beta chains from a single sample sequenced in a study of shared clonotypes between healthy human individuals. Method: immunoSEQ multiplex PCR; TCRdb's copy keeps in-frame clones and lacks some. The top ten hold 0.5% to 0.6% of the sample, which has over a million clones, around 78% seen once. The sample comprised memory CD4+ T cells from PBMCs. As to subset: CD45RA-negative fraction. The receptors originated from a man aged 18 to 35 in good health. Some clones in this sample may be carry-over from other donors' samples.

The chain joins TRBV7-2 to TRBJ2-5; TRBD2 aligns across 8 bases. Germline CDR1 reads SGHTA; CDR2 reads FQGNSA. The CDR3 has 16 amino acids. The V segment lost 1 base and the J segment 1 base; nucleotides outside the gene matches: 5. CDR3 nucleotides: TGTGCCAGCAGCTTAGTTGGGACTAGGAGCCAAGAGACCCAGTACTTC. This translates into CASSLVGTRSQETQYF.

This clone was picked up a small number of times. J is TRBJ1-1 and V is TRBV28, with D tentatively TRBD1 (6 bases). Germline-derived CDR1 and CDR2 are MDHEN and SYDVKM. The CDR3 has 14 amino acids. Between the trimmed V and J ends, which lost 7 bases and 1 base, there was a span of 13 bases. Here the CDR3 DNA reads TGTGCCAGCATCCCCAGGGGATCGAACACTGAAGCTTTCTTT. Encoded protein: CASIPRGSNTEAFF.

The chain recombines TRBV7-2 with TRBJ2-7; possibly TRBD2 for D (6 bases). The CDR3 loop spans 14 amino acids. CDR1 is SGHTA and CDR2 is FQGNSA in the germline V gene. Deletions cut 8 bases from V and 3 bases from J, with 17 bases between. Here the CDR3 DNA reads TGTGCCAGCCGCCTCGGTAGCGGTGTCTACGAGCAGTACTTC. Its protein is CASRLGSGVYEQYF.

This chain connects TRBV5-4 to TRBJ2-2, with D tentatively TRBD1 or TRBD2 (5 bases each). Between the trimmed V and J ends, which lost 0 bases and 5 bases, there was a span of 11 bases. Germline loops: CDR1 SGHNT, CDR2 YYREEE (reference sequence). The CDR3 is 15 amino acids. The CDR3 nucleotides are TGTGCCAGCAGCTTGGCCTTGGGGGAGACCGGGGAGCTGTTTTTT. Its translation: CASSLALGETGELFF.

The V call is TRBV5-1, the J call TRBJ2-7; possible D gene TRBD1, 7 bases. V was clipped by 4 bases and J by 6 bases, with 17 bases between them. Germline values: CDR1 SGHRS, CDR2 YFSETQ. The CDR3 sequence is 14 residues long. CDR3 region: CASSKPTGDSEQYF. The CDR3 DNA follows: TGCGCCAGCAGCAAGCCCACAGGGGACTCCGAGCAGTACTTC. The full variable domain, its missing parts supplied by reference TRBV5-1 and TRBJ2-7, is KAGVTQTPRYLIKTRGQQVTLSCSPISGHRSVSWYQQTPGQGLQFLFEYFSETQRNKGNFPGRFSGRQFSNSRSEMNVSTLELGDSALYLCASSKPTGDSEQYFGPGTRLTVT.